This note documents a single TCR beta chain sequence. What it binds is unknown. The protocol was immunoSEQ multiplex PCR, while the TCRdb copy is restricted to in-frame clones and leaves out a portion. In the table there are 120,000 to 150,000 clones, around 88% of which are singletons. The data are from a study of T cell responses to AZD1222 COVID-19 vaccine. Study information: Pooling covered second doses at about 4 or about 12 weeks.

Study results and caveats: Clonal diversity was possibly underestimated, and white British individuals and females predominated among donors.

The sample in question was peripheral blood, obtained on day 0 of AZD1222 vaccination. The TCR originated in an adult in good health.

CDR3 DNA sequence: TGTGCCAGCAGCCCCACAGGGGGAGGCAATCAGCCCCAGCATTTT. This translates into CASSPTGGGNQPQHF. V is TRBV7-2 and J is TRBJ1-5; 8 nucleotides agree with TRBD1. The CDR3 has 15 amino acids. Unmatched junction bases numbered 5, after V lost 5 bases and J lost 2 bases. CDR1 SGHTA and CDR2 FQGNSA come from the germline V gene.